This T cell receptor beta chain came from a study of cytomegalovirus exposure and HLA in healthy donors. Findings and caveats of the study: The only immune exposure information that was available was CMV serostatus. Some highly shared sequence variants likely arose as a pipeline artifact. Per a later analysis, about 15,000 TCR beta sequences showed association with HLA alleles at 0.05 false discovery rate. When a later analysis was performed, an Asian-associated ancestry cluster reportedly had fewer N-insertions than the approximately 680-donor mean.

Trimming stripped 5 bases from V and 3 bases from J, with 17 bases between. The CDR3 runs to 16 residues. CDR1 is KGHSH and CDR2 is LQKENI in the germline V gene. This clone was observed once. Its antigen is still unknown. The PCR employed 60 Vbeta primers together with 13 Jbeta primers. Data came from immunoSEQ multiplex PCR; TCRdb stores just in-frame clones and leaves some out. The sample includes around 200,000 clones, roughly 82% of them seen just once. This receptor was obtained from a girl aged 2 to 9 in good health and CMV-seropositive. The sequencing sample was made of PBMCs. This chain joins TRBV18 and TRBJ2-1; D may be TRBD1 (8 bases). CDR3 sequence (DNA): TGTGCCAGCTCAGACTGGACAGGGAGGGACTACAATGAGCAGTTCTTC. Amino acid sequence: CASSDWTGRDYNEQFF.